Listed below are T cell receptor beta chains from one sample, sequenced in a study of T-cell memory formation after mild COVID-19. MiXCR was run by TCRdb on the 5' RACE reads, yielding one entry per CDR3 protein. The sample comprises about 140,000 distinct CDR3 sequences, more than 14% of which are singletons, and about 14% rests with the top ten. Input material: PBMCs or a T cell subset sorted from them (not recorded which). The receptors were gathered from an adult woman who had mild COVID-19 (a few samples of this study predate the infection). Cell type and time point are not known. Each CDR3 is given with its conserved first and last residue.

CDR3 protein | J gene | V gene
CASSRYRGGSPLHF | TRBJ1-6 | TRBV6-4
CASSVGAGLYEQYF | TRBJ2-7 | TRBV9
CASSQPGQVYGYTF | TRBJ1-2 | TRBV4-1
CASSLATQQVSTEAFF | TRBJ1-1 | TRBV5-1
CASSALRDFSLPLEQYF | TRBJ2-7 | TRBV11-2
CASSRGLAYEQYF | TRBJ2-7 | TRBV7-2
CASSHQRTPYNEQFF | TRBJ2-1 | TRBV4-3
CASSKGGGGYYEQYF | TRBJ2-7 | TRBV4-3
CSVEGYETQYF | TRBJ2-5 | TRBV29-1
CASSPRQGYYGYTF | TRBJ1-2 | TRBV7-2